A single sample is the source of the 15 T cell receptor beta chains below, sequenced in a study of cytomegalovirus exposure and HLA in healthy donors. Produced via immunoSEQ multiplex PCR; TCRdb's table is partial and in-frame only. The table records approximately 180,000 clones, roughly nine tenths of them present only once. Sequencing input: PBMCs. These TCRs come from a man younger than 35 in good health and CMV-seropositive.

The chain combines TRBV10-1 with TRBJ2-7, with 7 bases fitting TRBD2. This CDR3 has 15 residues. Germline CDR1 is WNHNN and CDR2 is SYGVQD (reference sequence). The V segment lost 4 bases and the J segment 3 bases; nucleotides outside the gene matches: 9. The CDR3: CASSGYSGRIYEQYF. CDR3 DNA sequence: TGCGCCAGCAGTGGGTATAGCGGGCGAATCTACGAGCAGTACTTC.

The V and J genes are TRBV7-9 and TRBJ1-5; D perhaps matches TRBD1 (6 bases). The germline CDR1 and CDR2 sequences are SEHNR and FQNEAQ (reference sequence). Trimming removed 5 bases from V and 4 bases from J, with 9 bases in between. There are 13 residues in the CDR3. CDR3 region: CASSHGQNQPQHF. The CDR3 DNA is TGTGCCAGCAGCCATGGACAGAATCAGCCCCAGCATTTT.

V gene TRBV6-5 combines with J gene TRBJ1-5; no reliable D call. V was trimmed by 5 bases and J by 7 bases, leaving 15 bases between them. Germline loops: CDR1 MNHEY, CDR2 SVGAGI. This CDR3 spans 14 amino acids. The CDR3 nucleotides are TGTGCCAGCAGTGCCGGGCGGGTGGAGCAGCCCCAGCATTTT. It codes for CASSAGRVEQPQHF.

This clone was seen just once. The chain couples TRBV6-5 to TRBJ2-1; D gene unclear. This CDR3 is built from 15 residues. From germline, CDR1 is MNHEY and CDR2 SVGAGI. V was cut by 7 bases and J by 0 bases, with 13 bases left in between. CDR3 bases: TGTGCCAGCAAAGTTCGAGCTGACTCCTACAATGAGCAGTTCTTC. This codes for CASKVRADSYNEQFF.

This chain joins TRBV2 and TRBJ2-4; the D is unclear. The CDR3 totals 14 residues. Germline assignment: CDR1 SNHLY and CDR2 FYNNEI. V lost 4 bases and J lost 7, with 14 bases in between. Here the CDR3 DNA reads TGTGCCAGCAGTGTTGGAGCCGCTGGGAACATTCAGTACTTC. It specifies CASSVGAAGNIQYF.

The chain carries TRBV5-4 and TRBJ2-5, with D perhaps TRBD1 (5 bases). V dropped 0 bases and J dropped 2 bases, with 11 bases sitting between them. Germline V CDR1 and CDR2: SGHNT, YYREEE (reference sequence). The length of the CDR3 is 15 residues. The CDR3 DNA reads as TGTGCCAGCAGCTTGGTGACAGAGAGACAAGAGACCCAGTACTTC. Protein sequence: CASSLVTERQETQYF.

V is TRBV11-2 and J is TRBJ2-3; 8 bases agree with TRBD1. Per the germline V gene, CDR1 is SGHAT and CDR2 is FQNNGV. The CDR3 loop spans 15 amino acids. After removal of 3 bases from V and 6 bases from J, the junction contained 8 bases not matched to a gene. CDR3 residues: CASSFIRGRMDTQYF. CDR3 DNA: TGTGCCAGCAGCTTCATCAGGGGGCGCATGGATACGCAGTATTTT.

The gene calls are TRBV9 and TRBJ1-5; possibly TRBD1 for D (6 bases). The CDR3 has 16 residues. The germline CDR1 and CDR2 sequences are SGDLS and YYNGEE. Trimming removed 0 bases from V and 6 bases from J, with 16 bases in between. The CDR3: CASSVGAGGPFQPQHF. In DNA form, the CDR3 reads TGTGCCAGCAGCGTAGGGGCGGGGGGCCCCTTTCAGCCCCAGCATTTT.

The chain carries TRBV5-5 and TRBJ2-3; no definite D call. V lost 3 bases, J lost 4 bases, and 6 bases lay in between. The germline V gene encodes CDR1 SGHKS and CDR2 YYEKEE (reference sequence). This CDR3 contains 12 residues. CDR3 sequence reads: CASSSLADTQYF. CDR3 sequence (DNA): TGTGCCAGCAGCTCCTTAGCAGATACGCAGTATTTT.

This chain connects TRBV6-6 to TRBJ1-5; the D is unclear. Germline lookup yields CDR1 MNHNY and CDR2 SVGAGI (reference sequence). Trimming left V 0 bases short and J 5 bases short, with 5 bases between. CDR3 length: 13 residues. The CDR3 sequence: CASSYSRDQPQHF. The CDR3 DNA reads as TGTGCCAGCAGTTACTCGAGGGATCAGCCCCAGCATTTT.

The chain combines TRBV7-2 with TRBJ1-5; 7 bases line up with TRBD1. After removal of 4 bases from V and 0 bases from J, the junction contained 6 bases not matched to a gene. The V gene's germline CDR1 is SGHTA and CDR2 FQGNSA. The CDR3 has 16 residues. CDR3 sequence (DNA): TGTGCCAGCAGCTCACAGGGGTTGCTTAGCAATCAGCCCCAGCATTTT. It specifies CASSSQGLLSNQPQHF.

This chain connects TRBV5-1 to TRBJ1-4; TRBD1 agrees at 10 bases. This CDR3 is built from 19 residues. Germline CDR1 and CDR2: SGHRS and YFSETQ. With 4 bases clipped from V and 4 bases from J, the junction kept 16 bases outside the gene matches. This CDR3 reads CASSPSPGTGDWGNEKLFF. CDR3 DNA: TGCGCCAGCAGCCCCAGTCCCGGGACAGGGGATTGGGGTAATGAAAAACTGTTTTTT.

The rearrangement uses TRBV11-3 and TRBJ1-5; 8 bases line up with TRBD1. With V trimmed by 1 base and J by 6 bases, 11 bases remained unmatched. Germline V CDR1 and CDR2: SGHNT, YENEEA. The CDR3 length is 17 residues. CDR3 DNA sequence: TGTGCCAGCAGCTTAGCTTTCTCAGGGGGCGAAGGTCAGCCCCAGCATTTT. Its translation: CASSLAFSGGEGQPQHF.

V is TRBV4-2 and J is TRBJ2-1; 11 nucleotides agree with TRBD2. The length of the CDR3 is 21 residues. Germline V gives CDR1 LGHNA, CDR2 YNFKEQ. Losses at the gene ends were 1 base for V and 0 bases for J; bases not matched to a gene: 14. CDR3 loop: CASSQGEGTSGGSFSYNEQFF. CDR3 DNA sequence: TGTGCCAGCAGCCAAGGCGAGGGAACTAGCGGGGGTTCCTTCTCCTACAATGAGCAGTTCTTC.

V and J are TRBV14 and TRBJ2-7, with D unresolved. The germline V gene encodes CDR1 SGHDN and CDR2 FVKESK. The CDR3 is made up of 16 amino acids. V was cut by 2 bases and J by 9 bases, with 23 bases left in between. CDR3 in DNA: TGTGCCAGCAGCCAATTCCCCCCGGGTTTTGTCGCAGTGCAGTACTTC. Translating it yields CASSQFPPGFVAVQYF.